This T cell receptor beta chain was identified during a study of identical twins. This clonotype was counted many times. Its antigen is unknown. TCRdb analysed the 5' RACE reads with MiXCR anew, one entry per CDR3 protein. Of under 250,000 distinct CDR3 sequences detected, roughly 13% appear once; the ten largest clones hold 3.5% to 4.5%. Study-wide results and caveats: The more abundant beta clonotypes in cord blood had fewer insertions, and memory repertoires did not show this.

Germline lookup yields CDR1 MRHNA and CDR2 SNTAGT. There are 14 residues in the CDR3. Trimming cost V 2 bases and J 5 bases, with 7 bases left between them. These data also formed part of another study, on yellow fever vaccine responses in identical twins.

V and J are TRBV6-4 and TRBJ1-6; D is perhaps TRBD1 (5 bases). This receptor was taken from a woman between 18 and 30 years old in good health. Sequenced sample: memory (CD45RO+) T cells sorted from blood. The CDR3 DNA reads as TGTGCCAGCAGTGACGGGGGGGATAATTCACCCCTCCACTTT. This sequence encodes CASSDGGDNSPLHF.